This TCR delta chain was sequenced in a study of Vδ1+ human thymocytes. Whole-study findings and limits: Thymic TRG and TRD repertoires appeared highly polyclonal.

CDR1 is TSWWSYY, CDR2 QGS, per germline. The length of the CDR3 is 17 residues. With 1 base clipped from V and 0 bases from J, the junction kept 6 bases outside the gene matches. Thymocytes were sorted as CD3+ TCRVdelta1+ TCRVdelta2- after alphabeta T cell depletion. Sequences come from RNA converted to cDNA by reverse transcription. Pooled V-gene forward primers with one constant-region reverse primer generated the CDR3 amplicons by multiplex PCR. TCRdb reprocessed the multiplex PCR reads through CATT. The table lists about 58,000 delta-chain clones, approximately 15% of them singletons. A few counts support this clone. Its matching antigen is unknown.

The sequence derives from a girl under three years old who had congenital heart surgery. The sample was Vdelta1+ gamma-delta thymocytes from the thymus. Sample subset: FACS-sorted CD3+ TCRalphabeta- TCRVdelta1+ TCRVdelta2- thymocytes. V is TRDV1 and J is TRDJ1, with TRDD3 matching 9 bases. CDR3 sequence reads: CALGEPGGYLYTDKLIF. DNA for the CDR3: TGTGCTCTTGGGGAACCCGGGGGATACTTGTACACCGATAAACTCATCTTT.